The 13 T cell receptor beta chains presented below share a single source sample, sequenced in a study of blood T cells in healthy people across ages. Alongside a J-beta primer mix, a sample-barcoded 5' primer served in a second PCR lasting 7 to 11 cycles. TCRdb reanalysed the 5' RACE reads using MiXCR and keeps one entry per CDR3 protein. The table records hundreds of thousands of distinct CDR3 sequences, around two thirds of them present only once. What was sequenced was blood. Source of these receptors: a man under 40 in good health.

This clonotype was found a few times. The rearrangement links TRBV6-2 or TRBV6-3 to TRBJ2-4; D is unresolved. The J call may not be correct, given that the DNA end is closer to TRBJ2-5. Germline V gene data show CDR1 as MNHEY and CDR2 as SVGEGT. CDR3 length equals 10 residues. CDR3 residues: CARNKETQYF. For the CDR3, the DNA is TGTGCCAGGAATAAAGAGACCCAGTACTTC.

This rearrangement joins TRBV7-9 to TRBJ1-2; 7 bases agree with TRBD1. The germline CDR1 and CDR2 sequences are SEHNR and FQNEAQ (reference sequence). V was pared by 7 bases and J by 8 bases, with 13 bases of the junction left unmatched. The CDR3 totals 14 residues. The DNA of the CDR3 is TGTGCCAGCACAACCGGACAGGCCCCTCTGGGCTACACCTTC. It codes for CASTTGQAPLGYTF.

With respect to this clonotype: No DNA is shown, since the ends of the CDR3 on it are uncertain; the CDR3 is the one TCRdb lists. The CDR3 is CASSLSLRGEQETQYF. V is TRBV28 and J is TRBJ2-5; the DNA was not used to check the table's D call, TRBD2. Germline values: CDR1 MDHEN, CDR2 SYDVKM. Ends included, the CDR3 has 16 residues.

V usage is TRBV3-1 and J usage is TRBJ1-4; D uncertain. The V end lost 5 bases, the J end lost 0 bases, and 10 bases lay between the germline ends. CDR1 and CDR2 from the germline V gene are LGHDT and YNNKEL (reference sequence). The CDR3 contains 15 residues. CDR3 in amino acids: CASSSQPATNEKLFF. The CDR3 region has the DNA TGTGCCAGCAGCTCCCAACCTGCAACTAATGAAAAACTGTTTTTT.

The chain employs TRBV7-2 and TRBJ2-1; D is perhaps TRBD2 (5 bases). Trimming cost V 1 base and J 10 bases, with 11 bases left between them. This CDR3 spans 13 amino acids. Germline V gene lookup returns CDR1 SGHTA and CDR2 FQGNSA. CDR3 nucleotide sequence: TGTGCCAGCAGCTTAGACGTTCGGGAAGAGCAGTTCTTC. This translates into CASSLDVREEQFF.

The chain employs TRBV28 and TRBJ2-6; 9 nucleotides line up with TRBD1. This CDR3 is 18 amino acids long. J was trimmed by 0 bases and V by 5 bases; bases with no gene match: 8. The germline gives CDR1 MDHEN, CDR2 SYDVKM. The CDR3 here is CASSPQGQGSSGANVLTF. Here the CDR3 DNA reads TGTGCCAGCAGTCCCCAGGGACAGGGAAGCTCTGGGGCCAACGTCCTGACTTTC.

The chain uses TRBV6-1 and TRBJ1-2; D gene uncertain. The CDR3 is 12 amino acids. Per germline, CDR1 MNHNS and CDR2 SASEGT. The V gene lost 3 bases and the J gene lost 5 bases, with 7 bases spanning the gap. The CDR3 nucleotides are TGTGCCAGCAGTGATATGGGATATGGCTACACCTTC. It yields the protein CASSDMGYGYTF.

This clonotype occurred a few times. The V and J genes are TRBV12-3 or TRBV12-4 and TRBJ2-5, with D hard to call. V was pared by 6 bases and J by 7 bases, with 12 bases between. The CDR3 runs to 12 residues. CDR3 region: CASRSRDGTQYF. CDR3 in DNA: TGTGCCAGCAGGTCCCGTGATGGGACCCAGTACTTC.

The chain employs TRBV20-1 and TRBJ1-2; D remains ambiguous. Trimming stripped 4 bases from V and 3 bases from J, with 9 bases between. CDR1 and CDR2 (germline): DFQATT, SNEGSKA (reference sequence). CDR3 length equals 12 residues. The CDR3 sequence is CSAKDTYYGYTF. CDR3 sequence (DNA): TGCAGTGCTAAAGACACCTACTATGGCTACACCTTC.

The chain couples TRBV7-2 to TRBJ2-1; D unclear. This CDR3 spans 15 amino acids. Germline V gene data show CDR1 as SGHTA and CDR2 as FQGNSA. Trimming left V 1 base short and J 8 bases short, with 15 bases between. CDR3 DNA: TGTGCCAGCAGCTTAGGATTGTCTTCGACCCATGAGCAGTTCTTC. Translated, it gives CASSLGLSSTHEQFF.

This chain uses TRBV6-2 or TRBV6-3 with TRBJ2-3, with a tentative D call TRBD1 (5 bases). Trimming removed 0 bases at V and 2 bases at J, with 18 bases between. Looked up from germline, CDR1 is MNHEY and CDR2 is SVGEGT. This CDR3 is built from 18 residues. The CDR3 sequence: CASSYSWGSGVLTDTQYF. DNA for the CDR3: TGTGCCAGCAGTTACTCGTGGGGCAGTGGAGTTCTCACAGATACGCAGTATTTT.

This sequence joins TRBV9 and TRBJ2-5; possibly TRBD2 for D (7 bases). Trimming pared 9 bases from V and 1 base from J, leaving 16 bases between. The CDR3 is made up of 14 amino acids. Germline CDR1 reads SGDLS; CDR2 reads YYNGEE. The CDR3 reads CATSGGGIQETQYF. The CDR3 DNA reads TGTGCCACCAGTGGGGGGGGCATCCAAGAGACCCAGTACTTC.

V and J are TRBV11-3 and TRBJ2-3, with D unclear. Germline CDR1 reads SGHNT; CDR2 reads YENEEA. The CDR3 spans 15 residues. Trimming stripped 0 bases from V and 1 base from J, with 8 bases between. CDR3 protein: CASSLDGSGTDTQYF. CDR3 nucleotide sequence: TGTGCCAGCAGCTTAGATGGGTCAGGCACAGATACGCAGTATTTT.